This T cell receptor beta chain was recovered during a study of blood T cells in healthy people across ages. Regarding this clonotype: The antigen remains unidentified.

Overall study findings and caveats: Since the PBMCs were unsorted, naive and antigen-experienced cells could not be conclusively compared. The study regarded diversity estimates from one million T cells as underestimates.

The second PCR ran roughly 6 to 11 cycles with a sample-barcoded 5' primer and J-beta primers. TCRdb passed the 5' RACE reads through MiXCR, listing each CDR3 protein once. The sample has some 700,000 distinct CDR3 sequences, approximately 21% seen once. The CDR3 sequence is 11 residues long. CDR1 SGHRS and CDR2 YFSETQ come from the germline V gene. The chain carries TRBV5-1 and TRBJ2-5; weak D call: TRBD2 (6 bases). The DNA matches TRBJ2-1 better at its end, which makes the J call doubtful. Sequencing was done on a sample of blood. The receptor was derived from a man aged 65 to 79 in good health. The CDR3 sequence is CASSTSGVQFF. The CDR3 DNA reads as TGCGCCAGCAGCACCTCGGGGGTGCAGTTCTTC.